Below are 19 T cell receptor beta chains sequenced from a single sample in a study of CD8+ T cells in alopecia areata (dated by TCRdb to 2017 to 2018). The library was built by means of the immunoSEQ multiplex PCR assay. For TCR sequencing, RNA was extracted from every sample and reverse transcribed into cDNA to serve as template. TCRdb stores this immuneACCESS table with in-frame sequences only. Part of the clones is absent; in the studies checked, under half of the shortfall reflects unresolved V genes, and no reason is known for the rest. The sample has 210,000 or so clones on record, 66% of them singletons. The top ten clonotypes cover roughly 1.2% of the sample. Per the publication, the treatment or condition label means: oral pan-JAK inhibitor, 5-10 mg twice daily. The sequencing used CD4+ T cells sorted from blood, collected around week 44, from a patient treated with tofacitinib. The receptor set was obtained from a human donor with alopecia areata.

The DNA of the CDR3 is TGCAGCGTTGAAGATGGAGGGGGTCGGGACATTCAGTACTTC. Translating gives CSVEDGGGRDIQYF. V and J are TRBV29-1 and TRBJ2-4; D may match TRBD1 or TRBD2 (6 bases each). Between the trimmed V and J ends, which lost 0 bases and 8 bases, there was a span of 14 bases. This CDR3 has 14 amino acids. Germline V gene lookup returns CDR1 SQVTM and CDR2 ANQGSEA.

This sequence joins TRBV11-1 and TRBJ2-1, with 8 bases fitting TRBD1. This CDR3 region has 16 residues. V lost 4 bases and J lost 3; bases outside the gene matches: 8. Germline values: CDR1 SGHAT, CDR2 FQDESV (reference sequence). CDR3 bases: TGTGCCAGCAGCTCGAGGGACAGGAGATTCTACAATGAGCAGTTCTTC. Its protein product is CASSSRDRRFYNEQFF.

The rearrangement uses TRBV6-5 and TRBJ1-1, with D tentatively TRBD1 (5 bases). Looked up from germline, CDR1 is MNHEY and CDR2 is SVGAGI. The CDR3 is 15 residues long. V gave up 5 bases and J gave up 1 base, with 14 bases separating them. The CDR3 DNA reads TGTGCCAGCAGTCCGTTACCCGGGGCGAACACTGAAGCTTTCTTT. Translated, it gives CASSPLPGANTEAFF.

CDR3 sequence reads: CSVEGGKNTEAFF. CDR3 nucleotides: TGCAGCGTTGAAGGGGGTAAGAACACTGAAGCTTTCTTT. The chain uses TRBV29-1 and TRBJ1-1; D gene ambiguous. CDR3 length equals 13 residues. Germline loops: CDR1 SQVTM, CDR2 ANQGSEA. V was shortened by 1 base and J by 1 base, with 7 bases between the two germline ends.

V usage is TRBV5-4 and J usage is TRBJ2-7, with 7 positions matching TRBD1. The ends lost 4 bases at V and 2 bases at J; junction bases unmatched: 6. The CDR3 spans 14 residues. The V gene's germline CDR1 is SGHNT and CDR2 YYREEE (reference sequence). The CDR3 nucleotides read TGTGCCAGCAGCCCGAAGGGACAGCCCTACGAGCAGTACTTC. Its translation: CASSPKGQPYEQYF.

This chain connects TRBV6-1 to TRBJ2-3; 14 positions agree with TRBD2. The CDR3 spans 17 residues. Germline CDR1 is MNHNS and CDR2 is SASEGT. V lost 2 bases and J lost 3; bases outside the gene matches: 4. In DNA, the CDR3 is TGTGCCAGCAGTGAACGCAGGACTAGCGGGGGGACAGATACGCAGTATTTT. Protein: CASSERRTSGGTDTQYF.

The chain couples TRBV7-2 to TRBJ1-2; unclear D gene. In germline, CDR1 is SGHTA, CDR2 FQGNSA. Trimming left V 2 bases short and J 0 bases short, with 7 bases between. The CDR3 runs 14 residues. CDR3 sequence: CASSLTRANYGYTF. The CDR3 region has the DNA TGTGCCAGCAGCTTAACAAGAGCTAACTATGGCTACACCTTC.

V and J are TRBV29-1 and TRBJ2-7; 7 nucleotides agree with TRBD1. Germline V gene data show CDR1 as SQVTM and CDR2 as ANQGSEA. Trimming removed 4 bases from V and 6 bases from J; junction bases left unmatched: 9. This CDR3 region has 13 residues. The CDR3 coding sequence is TGCAGCGTTGCAGACAGGGATTTGGGCGAGCAGTACTTC. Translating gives CSVADRDLGEQYF.

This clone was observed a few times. The CDR3 coding sequence is TGTGCCAGCAGCATCCAACGAGGGGGTTTAGGCTACACCTTC. Its translation is CASSIQRGGLGYTF. The gene calls are TRBV7-2 and TRBJ1-2; possible D gene TRBD1, 6 bases. The CDR3 runs to 14 residues. Per germline, CDR1 SGHTA and CDR2 FQGNSA. The V gene lost 5 bases and the J gene lost 8 bases, with 18 bases spanning the gap.

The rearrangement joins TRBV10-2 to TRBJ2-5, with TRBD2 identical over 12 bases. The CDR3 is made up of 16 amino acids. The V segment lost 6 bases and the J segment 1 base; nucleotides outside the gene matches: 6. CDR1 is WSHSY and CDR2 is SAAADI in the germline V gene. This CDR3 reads CASSPRLAGAQETQYF. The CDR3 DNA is TGCGCCAGCAGCCCCCGACTAGCGGGGGCCCAAGAGACCCAGTACTTC.

The CDR3 protein is CSVRRDMTDTQYF. The DNA for the CDR3 is TGCAGCGTTCGGCGCGATATGACAGATACGCAGTATTTT. The chain has TRBV29-1 and TRBJ2-3; D ambiguous. The germline V gene has CDR1 SQVTM and CDR2 ANQGSEA. V was trimmed by 5 bases and J by 3 bases, leaving 12 bases between them. CDR3 length: 13 residues.

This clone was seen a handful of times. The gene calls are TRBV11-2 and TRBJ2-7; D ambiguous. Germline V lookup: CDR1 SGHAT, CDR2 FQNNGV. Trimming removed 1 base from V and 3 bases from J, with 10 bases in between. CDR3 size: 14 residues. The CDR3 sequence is CASSLAGPYYEQYF. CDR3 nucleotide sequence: TGTGCCAGCAGCTTAGCCGGACCGTACTACGAGCAGTACTTC.

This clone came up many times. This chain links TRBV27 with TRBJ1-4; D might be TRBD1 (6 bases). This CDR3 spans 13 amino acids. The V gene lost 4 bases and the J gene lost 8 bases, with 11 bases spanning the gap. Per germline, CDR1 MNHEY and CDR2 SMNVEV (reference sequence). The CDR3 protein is CASSSSTGEKLFF. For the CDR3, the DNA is TGTGCCAGCAGTTCTTCAACAGGGGAAAAACTGTTTTTT.

The CDR3 DNA follows: TGTGCCAGCAGTGCAGGGAAGGCTGGTCAGCCCCAGCATTTT. It specifies CASSAGKAGQPQHF. This chain joins TRBV2 and TRBJ1-5, with D possibly TRBD1 on 5 matching bases. V gave up 4 bases and J gave up 6 bases, with 13 bases separating them. There are 14 residues in the CDR3. Germline V gene sequence: CDR1 SNHLY, CDR2 FYNNEI.

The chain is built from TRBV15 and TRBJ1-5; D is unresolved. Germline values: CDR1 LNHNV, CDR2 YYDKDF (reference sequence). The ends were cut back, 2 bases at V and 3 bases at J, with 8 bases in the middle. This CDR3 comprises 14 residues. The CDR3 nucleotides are TGTGCCACCAGCAGACGGACGGACAATCAGCCCCAGCATTTT. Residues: CATSRRTDNQPQHF.

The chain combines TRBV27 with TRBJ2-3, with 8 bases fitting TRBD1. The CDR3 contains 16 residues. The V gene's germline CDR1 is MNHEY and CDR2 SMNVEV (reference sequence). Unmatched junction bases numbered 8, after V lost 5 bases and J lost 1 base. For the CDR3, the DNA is TGTGCCAGCAGTCCCCTCGGGACAGGCGGCACAGATACGCAGTATTTT. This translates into CASSPLGTGGTDTQYF.

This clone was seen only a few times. This CDR3 is CASRSGPIGQGGQETQYF. The CDR3 coding sequence is TGTGCCAGCAGATCGGGCCCAATAGGACAGGGAGGACAAGAGACCCAGTACTTC. The chain recombines TRBV11-2 with TRBJ2-5; 8 bases are shared with TRBD1. The CDR3 contains 18 residues. J gave up 2 bases and V 6 bases, and 17 bases lay outside the gene matches. Germline-derived CDR1 and CDR2 are SGHAT and FQNNGV.

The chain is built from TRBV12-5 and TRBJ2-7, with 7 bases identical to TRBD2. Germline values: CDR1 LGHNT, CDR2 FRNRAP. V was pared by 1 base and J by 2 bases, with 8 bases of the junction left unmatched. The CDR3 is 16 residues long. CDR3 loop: CASGLGDLGLAYEQYF. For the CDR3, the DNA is TGTGCTAGTGGTTTGGGCGATCTCGGACTAGCCTACGAGCAGTACTTC.

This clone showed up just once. The CDR3, as DNA: TGTGCCAGCAGCCAAGTAGCGGGGGTTTACAATGAGCAGTTCTTC. Protein: CASSQVAGVYNEQFF. The chain combines TRBV4-2 with TRBJ2-1; 9 bases agree with TRBD2. V shed 1 base and J 4 bases; nucleotides not matched to a gene: 2. Looked up from germline, CDR1 is LGHNA and CDR2 is YNFKEQ. The CDR3 spans 15 residues.